One sample yielded the 15 T cell receptor beta chains listed below, sequenced in a study of OX40 agonist ivuxolimab in advanced cancers. The assay was immunoSEQ multiplex PCR, and TCRdb's table has in-frame clones only and misses some. The sample gives under 100,000 clones, less than 90% of which show up once; 0.7% to 0.9% is in the top ten. The specimen comprised CD4+ or CD8+ T cells sorted from blood, sampled in a trial of the OX40 agonist ivuxolimab. The source of these receptors is an adult with an advanced solid tumor such as melanoma, head and neck, liver or kidney cancer.

The rearrangement uses TRBV6-6 and TRBJ2-7; D remains unclear. The ends were cut back, 4 bases at V and 5 bases at J, with 9 bases in the middle. The CDR3 totals 12 residues. Germline CDR1 and CDR2: MNHNY and SVGAGI (reference sequence). The CDR3 DNA sequence: TGTGCCAGCAGTTCCGACTTAGACGAGCAGTACTTC. Encoded protein: CASSSDLDEQYF.

The rearrangement links TRBV19 to TRBJ2-3; 10 positions match TRBD2. J was trimmed by 2 bases and V by 5 bases; bases with no gene match: 4. Germline V gene data show CDR1 as LNHDA and CDR2 as SQIVND (reference sequence). CDR3 length equals 15 residues. DNA for the CDR3: TGTGCCAGTAGTTTTAGCGGGGGGTTCACAGATACGCAGTATTTT. Translating gives CASSFSGGFTDTQYF. The variable domain in full, with the rest retrieved from reference TRBV19 and TRBJ2-3, is DGGITQSPKYLFRKEGQNVTLSCEQNLNHDAMYWYRQDPGQGLRLIYYSQIVNDFQKGDIAEGYSVSREKKESFPLTVTSAQKNPTAFYLCASSFSGGFTDTQYFGPGTRLTVL.

This chain joins TRBV25-1 and TRBJ1-2, with 8 bases fitting TRBD1. Trimming at V came to 8 bases and at J to 3 bases, leaving 5 bases not matched to a gene. CDR1 is MGHDK, CDR2 SYGVNS, per germline. The CDR3 has 13 residues. Here the CDR3 DNA reads TGTGCCAGCTCGGAGGGACAGGACTATGGCTACACCTTC. Protein product: CASSEGQDYGYTF.

With regard to this clone: One junction end disagrees with the germline gene, perhaps due to a read error. The chain has TRBV7-3 and TRBJ2-5; D is undetermined. The CDR3 length is 13 residues. CDR1 SGHTA and CDR2 FQGTGA come from the germline V gene. The CDR3 here is CASSLTYQETQYF. CDR3 DNA sequence: TGTGCCAGCAGCCTAACGTACCAAGAGACCCAGTACTTC.

The rearrangement joins TRBV6-4 to TRBJ1-2; no clear D gene. CDR3 length: 11 amino acids. Germline CDR1 MRHNA, CDR2 SNTAGT. Trimming left V 6 bases short and J 5 bases short, with 7 bases between. For the CDR3, the DNA is TGTGCCAGCAGATCGGGATATGGCTACACCTTC. Protein product: CASRSGYGYTF.

V is TRBV5-3 and J is TRBJ1-2; TRBD1 agrees at 8 bases. TRBV5-3 falls under the ORF class, with uncertain function. V lost 2 bases to trimming and J lost 4 bases; unmatched junction nucleotides: 19. The CDR3 runs to 19 residues. The DNA of the CDR3 is TGTGCCAGAAGCTTTTGTGGTGGTTTGACAGGGGAGGGAGGCTATGGCTACACCTTC. It encodes CARSFCGGLTGEGGYGYTF.

This chain connects TRBV2 to TRBJ2-5, with 13 bases identical to TRBD2. The last part of the DNA fits TRBJ2-7 better; the J call may be wrong. Per germline, CDR1 SNHLY and CDR2 FYNNEI. This CDR3 is 15 amino acids long. The CDR3 protein is CASSRTSGGNNEQYF. The CDR3 nucleotides read TGTGCCAGCAGTAGGACTAGCGGGGGTAACAACGAGCAGTACTTC.

V gene TRBV6-6 combines with J gene TRBJ2-3; D unresolved. Germline lookup yields CDR1 MNHNY and CDR2 SVGAGI (reference sequence). V lost 6 bases to trimming and J lost 7 bases, with 5 bases between them. The CDR3 contains 10 residues. The CDR3 here is CASSSYTQYF. CDR3 in DNA: TGTGCCAGCAGCTCATATACGCAGTATTTT.

This clone was seen a handful of times. CDR3 coding DNA: TGTGCCAGCAGCCAAGATTTGGGGACAGGGGGAGAAAAACTGTTTTTT. It encodes CASSQDLGTGGEKLFF. The gene calls are TRBV4-2 and TRBJ1-4, with TRBD1 matching 11 bases. J gave up 8 bases and V 0 bases, and 5 bases lay outside the gene matches. The CDR3 is made up of 16 amino acids. CDR1 and CDR2 (germline): LGHNA, YNFKEQ.

The rearrangement links TRBV11-1 to TRBJ2-2; the D gene is possibly TRBD1 (7 bases). There are 14 residues in the CDR3. Trimming took 2 bases from V and 4 from J, leaving 8 bases between them. Per germline, CDR1 SGHAT and CDR2 FQDESV (reference sequence). The CDR3 region is CASSLQGGTGELFF. The CDR3 DNA follows: TGTGCCAGCAGCTTACAGGGGGGCACCGGGGAGCTGTTTTTT.

In its sample, this clone was seen once. The chain uses TRBV18 and TRBJ1-2; a weak D match, TRBD1 (5 bases). The CDR3 runs 18 residues. CDR1 KGHSH and CDR2 LQKENI come from the germline V gene. Trimming pared 0 bases from V and 0 bases from J, leaving 17 bases between. DNA of the CDR3: TGTGCCAGCTCACCACCGGCGTCTAGGGGATCCGCTAACTATGGCTACACCTTC. Its protein product is CASSPPASRGSANYGYTF.

The chain is built from TRBV18 and TRBJ2-7, with 11 positions matching TRBD2. Germline V gene data show CDR1 as KGHSH and CDR2 as LQKENI. This CDR3 comprises 16 residues. Unmatched junction bases numbered 4, after V lost 0 bases and J lost 3 bases. This chain's CDR3 is CASSPPVAGGSYEQYF. DNA of the CDR3: TGTGCCAGCTCACCACCGGTAGCGGGGGGGAGCTACGAGCAGTACTTC.

The V gene is TRBV7-9, the J gene TRBJ1-2, with 8 bases identical to TRBD1. The CDR3 covers 15 residues. Per the germline V gene, CDR1 is SEHNR and CDR2 is FQNEAQ (reference sequence). The V and J ends lost 1 base and 4 bases, in that order; junction bases with no gene match: 5. CDR3 loop: CASSLGTGITYGYTF. CDR3 in DNA: TGTGCCAGCAGCTTAGGGACAGGGATTACCTATGGCTACACCTTC.

This clone was counted a few times. The chain carries TRBV7-2 and TRBJ2-3, with TRBD2 identical over 9 bases. With 4 bases clipped from V and 3 bases from J, the junction kept 5 bases outside the gene matches. The CDR3 extends over 15 amino acids. Per the germline V gene, CDR1 is SGHTA and CDR2 is FQGNSA. CDR3 sequence reads: CASSWSGGNTDTQYF. In nucleotides, the CDR3 is TGTGCCAGCAGCTGGAGCGGGGGGAATACAGATACGCAGTATTTT.

The V gene is TRBV7-9, the J gene TRBJ1-5, with a weak D call TRBD1 (6 bases). Trimming removed 3 bases from V and 7 bases from J, with 16 bases in between. Germline V lookup: CDR1 SEHNR, CDR2 FQNEAQ (reference sequence). This CDR3 contains 15 residues. The CDR3 DNA follows: TGTGCCAGCAGCTTTGGGACAAACCGCGGGCAGCCCCAGCATTTT. Translated: CASSFGTNRGQPQHF.